This note documents a single T cell receptor beta chain sequence. What it binds is unknown. These data belong to a study of response to subunit inactivated influenza vaccine. TCRdb recomputed calls from the RT-PCR reads with MiXCR, one row per CDR3 protein. The data contain about 540,000 distinct CDR3 sequences, under 30% of them seen just once; the ten biggest clones take up 2.5% to 3%. V was clipped by 7 bases and J by 7 bases; unmatched bases: 5. Germline values: CDR1 MNHNS, CDR2 SASEGT. The CDR3 is 14 residues long. Study results and caveats: Authors suggested each seasonal influenza vaccination recruits few new T cells.

These data are also associated with another study on T cells expressing NK-cell markers. That report notes: Researchers built TCR beta cDNA using 5'RACE template switching with UMIs. As a fraction of CD8+ T cells, dominant NKG2C+ clonotypes reached roughly 1.0-7.5% in over 5 donors. Uncertainty persisted over the HCMV specificity of expanded NKG2C+ T cell clones.

This receptor was taken from a man aged 45-65 years who received an inactivated influenza vaccine. This sequence joins TRBV6-1 and TRBJ2-1; 12 bases fit TRBD2. The sequenced sample was CD4+ T cells sorted from PBMCs, obtained about 11 days after vaccination. The chain's CDR3 is CASKRLAGVNEQFF. CDR3 nucleotides: TGTGCCAGCAAACGACTAGCGGGAGTTAATGAGCAGTTCTTC.